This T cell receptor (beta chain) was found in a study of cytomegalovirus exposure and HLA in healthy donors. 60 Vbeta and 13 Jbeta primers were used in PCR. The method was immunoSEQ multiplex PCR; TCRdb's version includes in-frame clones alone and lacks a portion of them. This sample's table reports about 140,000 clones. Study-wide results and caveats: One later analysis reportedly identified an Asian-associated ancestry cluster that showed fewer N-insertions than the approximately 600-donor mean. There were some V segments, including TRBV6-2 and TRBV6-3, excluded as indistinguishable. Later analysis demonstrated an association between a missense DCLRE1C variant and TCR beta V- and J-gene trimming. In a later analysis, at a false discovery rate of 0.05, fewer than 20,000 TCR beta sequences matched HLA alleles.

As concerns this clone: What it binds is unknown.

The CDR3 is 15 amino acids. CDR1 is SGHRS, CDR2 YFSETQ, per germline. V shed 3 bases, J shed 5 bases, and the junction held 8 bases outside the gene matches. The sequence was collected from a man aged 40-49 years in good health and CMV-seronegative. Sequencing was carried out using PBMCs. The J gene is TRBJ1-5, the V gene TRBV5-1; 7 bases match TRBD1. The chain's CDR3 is CASSWGDRDHQPQHF. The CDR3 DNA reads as TGCGCCAGCAGCTGGGGTGACAGGGATCATCAGCCCCAGCATTTT.